This TCR beta chain was captured in a study of technical replicates of blood from several donors. This clone is a singleton in its sample. The V segment lost 4 bases and the J segment 5 bases; nucleotides outside the gene matches: 6. This CDR3 spans 15 amino acids. In germline, CDR1 is MNHEY, CDR2 SMNVEV (reference sequence). The data were produced by immunoSEQ multiplex PCR, yet TCRdb's version contains in-frame clones alone and is incomplete. Of 55,000 to 75,000 clones listed, about 94% were seen once; the top ten hold 2.5% to 3.5%. The TCR originated in a human donor in good health. Some clones in this sample may be carry-over from other donors' samples. Sequenced: PBMCs. The gene calls are TRBV27 and TRBJ2-2; 8 positions agree with TRBD2. The CDR3 here is CASSSNGGGTGELFF. CDR3 DNA sequence: TGTGCCAGCAGTTCCAACGGCGGGGGGACCGGGGAGCTGTTTTTT.